The source of this T cell receptor beta chain is a study of cytomegalovirus exposure and HLA in healthy donors. Study-level background: Out of approximately 170 million T cells, an earlier analysis found more than 95 million unique TCR beta sequences in total.

The CDR3 extends over 14 amino acids. In germline, CDR1 is MNHEY, CDR2 SMNVEV (reference sequence). V was cut by 2 bases and J by 5 bases, with 12 bases left in between. This clone is a singleton in its sample. Its antigen is as yet unknown. The PCR was carried out with 60 Vbeta primers and 13 Jbeta primers. Sequencing was performed with immunoSEQ multiplex PCR; in TCRdb, only in-frame clones are kept and a portion is missing. Found here are about 210,000 clones, over 80% of them singletons; the top ten hold roughly 10%. Points from the study as a whole: The study assumed roughly uniform donor sequencing depth for presence/absence analyses.

The sequence derives from a woman aged 45-65 years in good health and CMV-seropositive. The chain is built from TRBV27 and TRBJ1-1; D perhaps matches TRBD1 (5 bases). Sequenced sample: PBMCs. CDR3 sequence (DNA): TGTGCCAGCAGTTTAGTGGGGCGCGGAACTGAAGCTTTCTTT. This encodes CASSLVGRGTEAFF.